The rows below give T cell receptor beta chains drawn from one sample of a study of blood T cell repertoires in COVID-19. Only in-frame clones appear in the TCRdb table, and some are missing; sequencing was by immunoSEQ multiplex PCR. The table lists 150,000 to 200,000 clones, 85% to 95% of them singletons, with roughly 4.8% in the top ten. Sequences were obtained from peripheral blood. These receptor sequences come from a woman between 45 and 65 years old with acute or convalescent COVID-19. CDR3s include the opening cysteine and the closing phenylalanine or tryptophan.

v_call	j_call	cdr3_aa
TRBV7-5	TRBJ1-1	CVRSPPGWGRGNTEAFF
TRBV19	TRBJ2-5	CASSTWKGQQETQYF
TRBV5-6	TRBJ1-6	CASSLGQNNSPLHF
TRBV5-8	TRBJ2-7	CASSLVQGAYEQYF
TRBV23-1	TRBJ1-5	CASSQPRTGEVQPQHF
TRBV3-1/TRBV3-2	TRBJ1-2	CASSQSGRDGYTF
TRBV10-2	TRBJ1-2	CASGLYGYTF
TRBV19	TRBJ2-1	CASSPGLSYNEQFF
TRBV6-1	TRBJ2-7	CASSEASQGAPFGQYF
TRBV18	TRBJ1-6	CASSPRQLQGALPYQPLHF
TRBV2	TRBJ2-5	CATTSRDSNQETQYF
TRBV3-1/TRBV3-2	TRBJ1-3	CASSRGQGTSGNTIYF
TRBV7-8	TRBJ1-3	CASSLTGISGNTIYF
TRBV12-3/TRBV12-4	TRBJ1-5	CASSSRQGQPQHF
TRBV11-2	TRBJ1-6	CASSSPGGRHSPLHF
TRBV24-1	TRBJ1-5	CATSDPTGVAQHF
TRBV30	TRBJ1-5	CAWSVGPSNQPQHF
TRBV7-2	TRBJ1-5	CASSKNRGRDQPQHF
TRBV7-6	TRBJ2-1	CASSHRDNEQFF
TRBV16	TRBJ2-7	CASSLGTGGYEQYF
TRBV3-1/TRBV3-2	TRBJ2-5	CASSQGTASGTQYF
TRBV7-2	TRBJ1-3	CASSSYGLSGNTIYF
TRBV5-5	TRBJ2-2	CASSLSVTGELFF
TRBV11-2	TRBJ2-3	CASSRKNTRGISTDTQYF
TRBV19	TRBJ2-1	CASSQGAVNNEQFF
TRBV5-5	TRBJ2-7	CASSPRQGASYEQYF
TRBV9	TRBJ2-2	CASSVQGAGELFF
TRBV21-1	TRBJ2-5	CASSKRGPTSGRRVGGQETQYF
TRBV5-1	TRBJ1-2	CASSTGQLYGYTF
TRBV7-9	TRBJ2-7	CASSLSQFPYEQYF
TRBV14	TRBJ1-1	CASENVGHTEAFF
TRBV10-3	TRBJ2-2	CAIGVTSGDYGELFF
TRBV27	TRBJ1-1	CASSLVGTLNTEAFF
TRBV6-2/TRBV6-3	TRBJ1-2	CASSSGVRGYTF
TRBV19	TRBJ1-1	CASSILRGTEAFF
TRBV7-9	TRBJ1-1	CASSYINTEAFF
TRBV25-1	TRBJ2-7	CASTDRGVSEQYF
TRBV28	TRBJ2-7	CASSLPGTGAYEQYF
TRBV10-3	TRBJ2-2	CAAHPSGGQVGELFF
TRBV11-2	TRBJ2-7	CASSLVGGTGSHYEQYF
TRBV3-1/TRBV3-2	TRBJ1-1	CASSQVRWIRSPRLNTEAFF
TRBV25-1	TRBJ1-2	CASSEWGGHNYGYTF
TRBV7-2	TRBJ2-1	CASSLGQNEQFF
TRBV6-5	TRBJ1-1	CASSSSRDTEAFF
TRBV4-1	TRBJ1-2	CASRRTGLHYGYTF
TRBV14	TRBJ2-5	CASSQEKHKGLETQYF
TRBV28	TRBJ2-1	CASSLGLNENPSYNEQFF
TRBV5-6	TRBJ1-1	CASSLWGGTEAFF
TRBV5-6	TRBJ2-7	CASSLDPNGEQYF
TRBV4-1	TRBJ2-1	CASSQGWLAVSYNEQFF
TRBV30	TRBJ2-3	CAWREAGATSTDTQYF
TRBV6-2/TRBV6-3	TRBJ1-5	CASSRREGPYQPQHF
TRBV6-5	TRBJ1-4	CASSSGAREKLFF
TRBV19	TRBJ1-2	CASRIQASTNYGYTF
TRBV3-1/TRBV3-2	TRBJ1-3	CASSHRGKGSGNTIYF
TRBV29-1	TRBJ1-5	CSVAENSNQPQHF
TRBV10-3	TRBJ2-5	CAISEGGGGETQYF
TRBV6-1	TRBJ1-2	CASSEGGVPSLGYTF